Sequencing of this TCR beta chain was carried out in a study of cytomegalovirus exposure and HLA in healthy donors. General observations from the study: Most TCR sequences proved rare, with some public TCRs found in many donors. In a later analysis, HLA-associated TCR beta chains were more clonally expanded than equally common others. In vitro checks showed that three CMV-associated chains really do target CMV antigens.

Each donor was nominally healthy when sampled (though unrecorded immune exposures were likely). Both 60 Vbeta primers and 13 Jbeta primers went into the PCR. Produced via immunoSEQ multiplex PCR; TCRdb's table is partial and in-frame only. The sample holds more than 90,000 clones, around 80% seen once. The length of the CDR3 is 17 residues. With 0 bases removed from V and 2 bases from J, the gap between germline ends came to 16 bases. Germline V gene sequence: CDR1 MGHRA, CDR2 YSYEKL. Concerning this clone itself: What it recognizes is unknown.

The sample taken for sequencing was PBMCs. The receptor was derived from a woman aged 55 to 70 in good health and CMV-seronegative. V gene TRBV4-1 combines with J gene TRBJ1-1; a weak D match, TRBD1 (5 bases). CDR3 sequence: CASSQDDLGGQNTEAFF. As DNA, the CDR3 is TGCGCCAGCAGCCAAGATGATTTAGGTGGACAAAACACTGAAGCTTTCTTT.